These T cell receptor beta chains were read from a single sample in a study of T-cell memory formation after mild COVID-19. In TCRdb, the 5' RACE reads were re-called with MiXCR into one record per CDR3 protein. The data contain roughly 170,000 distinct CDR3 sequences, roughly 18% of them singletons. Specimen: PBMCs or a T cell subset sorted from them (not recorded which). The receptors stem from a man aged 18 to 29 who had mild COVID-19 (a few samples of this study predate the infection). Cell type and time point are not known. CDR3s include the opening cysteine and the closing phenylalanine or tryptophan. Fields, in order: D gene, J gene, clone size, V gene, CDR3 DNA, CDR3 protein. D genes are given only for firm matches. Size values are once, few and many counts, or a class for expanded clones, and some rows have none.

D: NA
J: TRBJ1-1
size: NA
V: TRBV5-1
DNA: TGCGCCAGCAGGAGGGGGGGTTGGAACACTGAAGCTTTCTTT
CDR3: CASRRGGWNTEAFF

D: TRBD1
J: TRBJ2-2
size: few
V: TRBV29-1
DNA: TGCAGCGTTCAACAGGGGTCGGGCACCGGGGAGCTGTTTTTT
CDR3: CSVQQGSGTGELFF

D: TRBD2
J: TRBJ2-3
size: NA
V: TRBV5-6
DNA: TGTGCCAGCAGCCGAATTGGCGGGGGGGCGGATACGCAGTATTTT
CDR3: CASSRIGGGADTQYF

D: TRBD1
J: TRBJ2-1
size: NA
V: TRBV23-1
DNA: TGCGCCAGCAGGATTACTGACAGGGGGCAAGGGGAGCAGTTCTTC
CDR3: CASRITDRGQGEQFF

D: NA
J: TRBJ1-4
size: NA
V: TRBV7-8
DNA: TGTGCCAGCACCCGGGGGGGAGCAACTAATGAAAAACTGTTTTTT
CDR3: CASTRGGATNEKLFF

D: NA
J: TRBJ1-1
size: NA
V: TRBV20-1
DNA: TGCAGTGCTAGTCCGGACGGGAACACTGAAGCTTTCTTT
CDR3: CSASPDGNTEAFF

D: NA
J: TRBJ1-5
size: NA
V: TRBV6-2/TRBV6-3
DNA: TGTGCCAGCGGGAGGAACTGGGGAGTGTTGAATCAGCCCCAGCATTTT
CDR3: CASGRNWGVLNQPQHF

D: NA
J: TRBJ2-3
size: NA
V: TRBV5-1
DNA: TGCGCCAGCAGCTTTCGGGACGGATTCACAGATACGCAGTATTTT
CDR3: CASSFRDGFTDTQYF

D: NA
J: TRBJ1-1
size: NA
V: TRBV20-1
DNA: TGCAGTGCTAGTAGGGGACGAGGAACTGAAGCTTTCTTT
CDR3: CSASRGRGTEAFF

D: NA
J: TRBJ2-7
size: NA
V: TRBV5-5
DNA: TGTGCCAGCAGAGGTTCAAGTTACGAGCAGTACTTC
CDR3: CASRGSSYEQYF

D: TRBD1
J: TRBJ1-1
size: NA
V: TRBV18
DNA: TGTGCCAGCTCATCAACCAGGGGGTTGGGTGAAGCTTTCTTT
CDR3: CASSSTRGLGEAFF

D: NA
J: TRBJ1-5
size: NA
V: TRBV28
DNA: TGTGCCAGCAGTTTAGGGGGCTTTCAGCCCCAGCATTTT
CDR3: CASSLGGFQPQHF

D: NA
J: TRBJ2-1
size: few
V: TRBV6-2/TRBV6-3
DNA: TGTGCCAGCAGGACGGGGGGCGGCTCCTACAATGAGCAGTTCTTC
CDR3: CASRTGGGSYNEQFF

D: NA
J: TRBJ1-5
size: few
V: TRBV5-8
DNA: TGTGCCAGCAGCCCCAGGGGCCTCAGCAATCAGCCCCAGCATTTT
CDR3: CASSPRGLSNQPQHF

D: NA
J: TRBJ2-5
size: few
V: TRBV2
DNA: TGTGCCGGGGGGCAATGGGTGGAGACCCAGTACTTC
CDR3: CAGGQWVETQYF

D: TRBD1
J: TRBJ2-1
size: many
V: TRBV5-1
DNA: TGCGCCAGCAGCTTACACCGGGACAGGGACTACAATGAGCAGTTCTTC
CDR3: CASSLHRDRDYNEQFF

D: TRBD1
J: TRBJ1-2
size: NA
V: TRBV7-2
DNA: TGTGCCAGCAGCTCAGGGACAGGGGGGGTTTTCTACACCTTC
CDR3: CASSSGTGGVFYTF

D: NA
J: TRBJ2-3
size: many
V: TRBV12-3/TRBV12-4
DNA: TGTGCCAGCAGTTTAGGGCTAGTGGCAGATACGCAGTATTTT
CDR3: CASSLGLVADTQYF

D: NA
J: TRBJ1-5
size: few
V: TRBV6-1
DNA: TGTGCCGGCGGGGTGGGGCCGTCTCAGCCCCAGCATTTT
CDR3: CAGGVGPSQPQHF

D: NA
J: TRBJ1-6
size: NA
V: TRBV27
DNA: TGTGCCAGCAGTGCCGACCCAGGCTATAATTCACCCCTCCACTTT
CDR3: CASSADPGYNSPLHF